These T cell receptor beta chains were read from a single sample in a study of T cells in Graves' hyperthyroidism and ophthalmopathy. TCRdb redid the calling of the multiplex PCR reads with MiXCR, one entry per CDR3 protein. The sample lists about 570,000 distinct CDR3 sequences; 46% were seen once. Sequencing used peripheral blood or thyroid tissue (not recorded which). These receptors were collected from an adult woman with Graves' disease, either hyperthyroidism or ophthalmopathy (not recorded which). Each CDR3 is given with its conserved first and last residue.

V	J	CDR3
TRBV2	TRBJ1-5	CASTDRGRNQPQHF
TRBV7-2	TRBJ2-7	CASSSYTSGSRGEQYF
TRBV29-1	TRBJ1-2	CSVDSGGYGYTF
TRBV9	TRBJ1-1	CASSVDGGIAEAFF
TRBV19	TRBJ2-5	CASRSLGQETQYF
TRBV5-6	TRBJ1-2	CASSLGGVEGYTF
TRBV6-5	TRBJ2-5	CASSTTDQETQYF
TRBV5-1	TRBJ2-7	CATLTSSYEQYF
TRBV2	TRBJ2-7	CASSARLQNEQYF
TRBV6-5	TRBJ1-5	CASRHNRNQPQHF
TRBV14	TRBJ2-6	CASSHRQVGGANVLTF
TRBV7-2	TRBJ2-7	CASSLGPGTSYEQYF
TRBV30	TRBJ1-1	CAWRTGGGGFTEAFF
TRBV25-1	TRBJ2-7	CASSEGVREYEQYF
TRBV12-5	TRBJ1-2	CASASWGANYGYTF
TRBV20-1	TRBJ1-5	CSALVRGANQPQHF
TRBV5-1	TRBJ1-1	CASSLPPNTEAFF
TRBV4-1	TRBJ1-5	CASSTTTRRGSNQPQHF
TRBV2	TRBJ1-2	CASSEAEGGIYGYTF
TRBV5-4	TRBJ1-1	CASSLPGTGKTFSAFF
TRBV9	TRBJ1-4	CASSVVGDGEKLFF
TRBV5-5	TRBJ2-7	CASSRTGSPYEQYF
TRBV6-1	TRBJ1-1	CASSEWNGDSEAFF
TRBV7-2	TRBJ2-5	CASSYRLAEKETQYF
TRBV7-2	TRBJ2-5	CASSLAGGHQETQYF
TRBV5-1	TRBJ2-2	CASSLSSGSVAGELFF
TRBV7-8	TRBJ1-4	CASSLEAEKLFF
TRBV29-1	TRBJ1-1	CSSGTAVGEAFF
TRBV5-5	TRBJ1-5	CASSLEEYSNQPQHF
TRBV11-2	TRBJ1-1	CASSLSFRTEAFF
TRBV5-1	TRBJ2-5	CASSSLGEASETQYF
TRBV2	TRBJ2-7	CASSELDFTTSGNRFEQYF
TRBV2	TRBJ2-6	CAGHGTVNVLTF
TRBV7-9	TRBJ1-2	CASSSTEPAEYGYTF
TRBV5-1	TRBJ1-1	CASSWDRGPTEAFF
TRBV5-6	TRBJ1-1	CASSYPPRRFGEAFF
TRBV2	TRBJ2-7	CASRPSGYEQYF
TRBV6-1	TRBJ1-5	CASSPLLVSDQPQHF
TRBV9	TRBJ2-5	CASSVPSNQETQYF
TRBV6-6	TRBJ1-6	CASSLIGGNSPLHF
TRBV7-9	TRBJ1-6	CASSPTARGNSPLHF
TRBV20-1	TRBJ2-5	CSAREGGWTQYF